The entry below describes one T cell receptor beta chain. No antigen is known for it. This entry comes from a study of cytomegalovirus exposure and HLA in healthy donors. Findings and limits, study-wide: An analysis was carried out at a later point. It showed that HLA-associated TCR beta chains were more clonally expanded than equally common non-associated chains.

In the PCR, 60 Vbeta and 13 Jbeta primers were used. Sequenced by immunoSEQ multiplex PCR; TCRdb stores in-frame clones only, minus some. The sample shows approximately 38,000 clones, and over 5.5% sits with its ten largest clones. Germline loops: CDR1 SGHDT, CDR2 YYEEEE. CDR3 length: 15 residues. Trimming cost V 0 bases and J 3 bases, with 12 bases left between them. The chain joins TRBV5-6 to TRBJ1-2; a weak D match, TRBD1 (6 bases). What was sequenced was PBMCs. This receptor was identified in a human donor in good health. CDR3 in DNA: TGTGCCAGCAGCTTGGAAGGGACAACTTACTATGGCTACACCTTC. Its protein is CASSLEGTTYYGYTF.